This T cell receptor (beta chain) derives from a study of cytomegalovirus exposure and HLA in healthy donors. Study-wide background: An early data release held 75 million to 100 million unique TCRs from HLA-typed donors. Broader study findings: A later analysis found that most CMV-associated TCR beta chains appeared HLA-restricted.

The germline CDR1 and CDR2 sequences are ENHRY and SYGVKD. V was clipped by 6 bases and J by 4 bases, with 23 bases between them. The CDR3 consists of 17 residues. On this clone itself: What it binds is unknown.

Each donor's status was that of a healthy bone marrow donor. With 60 Vbeta and 13 Jbeta primers, the PCR was carried out. Repertoires were generated with immunoSEQ multiplex PCR, while TCRdb's copy carries only in-frame clones and drops some. The sample consists of hundreds of thousands of clones, roughly 85% of them appearing once. The sequencing sample was made of PBMCs. The clonotype was recovered from a male donor in good health and CMV-seronegative. The chain combines TRBV10-3 with TRBJ2-3; possibly TRBD1 for D (6 bases). The CDR3 bases are TGTGCCATCAGCTTACTTCCGGGACAAAATTCGCCAGATACGCAGTATTTT. Encoded protein: CAISLLPGQNSPDTQYF.